This T cell receptor (beta chain) was captured in a study of beta chain features in type 1 diabetes. General study results and limits: Junctions at VDJ sites from type 1 diabetes patients had fewer insertions and more deletions. The study left unresolved whether HLA type influences TCRB rearrangement. Across all four CD4+ subsets, people with type 1 diabetes showed modestly shorter TCRB CDR3s.

Sorting based on CD45RO/CCR7/CD25/CD127/CD95/CD27 separated CD4+ naive, central memory, regulatory and stem cell-like memory cells. In the case of this clone: Its antigen is still unknown.

The germline V gene encodes CDR1 MDHEN and CDR2 SYDVKM. The V end lost 5 bases, the J end lost 12 bases, and 13 bases lay between the germline ends. The CDR3 has 11 residues. Reverse transcription of all isolated RNA meant that expressed TCRB transcripts were sequenced. Measured with immunoSEQ multiplex PCR; TCRdb has only the in-frame clones, and not every one. This sample has 300,000 to 400,000 clones, with over 8.5% found just once. The V call is TRBV28, the J call TRBJ1-1; D is perhaps TRBD1 (6 bases). This clonotype was sampled from a young man with type 1 diabetes. The sample consisted of central memory CD4+ T cells from blood. The CDR3 protein is CASSGQFGTFF. CDR3 bases: TGTGCCAGCAGTGGACAGTTCGGGACTTTCTTT.